The 22 T cell receptor beta chains given below trace back to one sample, sequenced in a study of blood T cell repertoires in COVID-19. Repertoires were generated with immunoSEQ multiplex PCR, while TCRdb's copy carries only in-frame clones and drops some. Among roughly 190,000 clones listed, around 83% were seen once. Sequences were obtained from peripheral blood. Receptors were obtained from a man aged 50 or older with active or convalescent COVID-19.

The chain is built from TRBV19 and TRBJ1-3; D unclear. The V gene lost 7 bases and the J gene lost 2 bases, with 9 bases spanning the gap. CDR1 is LNHDA, CDR2 SQIVND, per germline (reference sequence). The CDR3 covers 13 residues. For the CDR3, the DNA is TGTGCCAGTACCTTGTGGCCTGGAAACACCATATATTTT. Translating gives CASTLWPGNTIYF.

This chain uses TRBV5-1 with TRBJ1-1, with 8 nucleotides matching TRBD1. Germline loops: CDR1 SGHRS, CDR2 YFSETQ. The CDR3 is made up of 15 amino acids. The V segment lost 4 bases and the J segment 2 bases; nucleotides outside the gene matches: 7. DNA for the CDR3: TGCGCCAGCAGCAGAAGACAGGGGACCAACACTGAAGCTTTCTTT. Protein: CASSRRQGTNTEAFF. The whole variable domain, remainder taken from reference TRBV5-1 and TRBJ1-1, is KAGVTQTPRYLIKTRGQQVTLSCSPISGHRSVSWYQQTPGQGLQFLFEYFSETQRNKGNFPGRFSGRQFSNSRSEMNVSTLELGDSALYLCASSRRQGTNTEAFFGQGTRLTVV.

This clone has only one observation. The gene calls are TRBV28 and TRBJ1-1; D is unresolved. The ends were cut back, 10 bases at V and 1 base at J, with 13 bases in the middle. The CDR3 has 13 residues. Germline CDR1 reads MDHEN; CDR2 reads SYDVKM. The CDR3 DNA follows: TGTGCCACCCTGTCGGGGTCGAACACTGAAGCTTTCTTT. It yields the protein CATLSGSNTEAFF.

This clone was observed a few times. The chain combines TRBV15 with TRBJ1-5; D remains unclear. CDR1 LNHNV and CDR2 YYDKDF come from the germline V gene (reference sequence). This CDR3 contains 13 residues. V was shortened by 5 bases and J by 7 bases, with 12 bases between the two germline ends. The CDR3 DNA follows: TGTGCCACCAGCCCGCGTTGGGAGCAGCCCCAGCATTTT. This encodes CATSPRWEQPQHF.

V usage is TRBV29-1 and J usage is TRBJ2-7; 9 bases fit TRBD2. Germline trimming cut 6 bases from V and 6 bases from J; bases unmatched to any gene: 21. This CDR3 has 17 residues. In germline, CDR1 is SQVTM, CDR2 ANQGSEA. The CDR3 reads CSVVARLAGRGLGEQYF. CDR3 sequence (DNA): TGCAGCGTCGTGGCTCGGCTAGCGGGAAGGGGCTTGGGCGAGCAGTACTTC.

The chain has TRBV6-5 and TRBJ2-3; possible D gene TRBD2, 6 bases. The CDR3 loop spans 15 amino acids. Germline V CDR1 and CDR2: MNHEY, SVGAGI. The ends were cut back, 4 bases at V and 7 bases at J, with 18 bases in the middle. CDR3 sequence: CASSLEGPTRHTQYF. For the CDR3, the DNA is TGTGCCAGCAGTTTGGAGGGTCCGACCCGGCATACGCAGTATTTT.

As regards this clone: At one of its ends the junction is not consistent with the germline gene, which may arise from a read error. The J gene is TRBJ1-2, the V gene TRBV13, with a weak D call TRBD1 (5 bases). Germline V lookup: CDR1 PRHDT, CDR2 FYEKMQ (reference sequence). The CDR3 sequence is 15 residues long. CDR3 in DNA: TGTGCCAGCTGCTTGGTGGATGGGGCGGACTATGGCTACACCTTC. Translated, it gives CASCLVDGADYGYTF.

The chain joins TRBV7-5 to TRBJ2-7; TRBD2 was called by the table and not checked on the DNA. TRBV7-5 corresponds to a pseudogene. This CDR3 has 15 residues. The CDR3 DNA reads as TGTGCCAGAAGCCGAGGGGGACTAGGGAGAGGGGAGCAGTACTTC. Translated, it gives CARSRGGLGRGEQYF.

This chain links TRBV7-3 with TRBJ1-1; D is perhaps TRBD1 (5 bases). Trimming stripped 2 bases from V and 10 bases from J, with 17 bases between. Germline V gene lookup returns CDR1 SGHTA and CDR2 FQGTGA. The CDR3 totals 14 residues. CDR3 bases: TGTGCCAGCAGCTTAGGGGATCGGGGGAACCGAGCTTTCTTT. Residues: CASSLGDRGNRAFF.

The chain carries TRBV4-3 and TRBJ1-1; 7 bases align to TRBD1. Per the germline V gene, CDR1 is LGHNA and CDR2 is YSLEER. Germline trimming cut 1 base from V and 3 bases from J; bases unmatched to any gene: 2. CDR3 length: 14 residues. CDR3 amino acids: CASSQGQGYTEAFF. The CDR3 DNA sequence: TGCGCCAGCAGCCAAGGACAGGGCTACACTGAAGCTTTCTTT.

CDR3: CASSEQGDGVNEQFF. Written as DNA, the CDR3 is TGTGCCAGCAGCGAACAGGGGGATGGCGTTAATGAGCAGTTCTTC. The chain is built from TRBV9 and TRBJ2-1; 8 bases are a match to TRBD1. The CDR3 loop spans 15 amino acids. The germline CDR1 and CDR2 sequences are SGDLS and YYNGEE. V was pared by 3 bases and J by 7 bases, with 9 bases of the junction left unmatched.

A few counts support this clone. V is TRBV24-1 and J is TRBJ2-7; tentative D call: TRBD2 (6 bases). CDR1 is KGHDR, CDR2 SFDVKD, per germline. Deletions cut 5 bases from V and 7 bases from J, with 20 bases between. The CDR3 spans 15 residues. The CDR3 sequence: CATSAGTELPGEQYF. CDR3 in DNA: TGTGCCACCAGTGCCGGGACTGAACTCCCGGGGGAGCAGTACTTC.

This clone was observed at least ten times. The rearrangement uses TRBV19 and TRBJ1-5, with D perhaps matching TRBD1 (6 bases). In germline, CDR1 is LNHDA, CDR2 SQIVND (reference sequence). The germline V and J ends were trimmed by 0 bases and 4 bases, with 13 bases remaining between them. This CDR3 contains 16 residues. CDR3 residues: CASSIDGRGGNQPQHF. The CDR3 DNA reads TGTGCCAGTAGTATAGATGGCAGGGGTGGAAATCAGCCCCAGCATTTT.

Only one count was recorded for this clone. The V gene is TRBV7-2, the J gene TRBJ2-7; 8 bases match TRBD2. CDR3 size: 16 residues. The V and J ends lost 5 bases and 2 bases, in that order; junction bases with no gene match: 11. CDR1 SGHTA and CDR2 FQGNSA come from the germline V gene. CDR3 nucleotide sequence: TGTGCCAGCAGCCGCGCGGGGGGCTCCTCCGCCTACGAGCAGTACTTC. Protein: CASSRAGGSSAYEQYF.

The gene calls are TRBV10-3 and TRBJ2-6; TRBD2 is a possible D gene (7 bases). The CDR3 length is 17 residues. V was cut by 3 bases and J by 2 bases, with 14 bases left in between. Per the germline V gene, CDR1 is ENHRY and CDR2 is SYGVKD. The CDR3 loop is CAISEGGGRTGANVLTF. CDR3 DNA sequence: TGTGCCATCAGTGAAGGGGGAGGGAGAACTGGGGCCAACGTCCTGACTTTC.

This clone occurred a few times. Here the CDR3 DNA reads TGCGCCAGCAGCCAAACCAGGGGGGCCTACGAGCAGTACTTC. Protein product: CASSQTRGAYEQYF. This chain joins TRBV4-1 and TRBJ2-7; possible D gene TRBD1, 7 bases. V gave up 2 bases and J gave up 2 bases, with 10 bases separating them. Germline lookup yields CDR1 MGHRA and CDR2 YSYEKL. The CDR3 is 14 amino acids.

V usage is TRBV2 and J usage is TRBJ1-4; D may be TRBD1 (6 bases). V lost 6 bases and J lost 7, with 15 bases in between. From germline, CDR1 is SNHLY and CDR2 FYNNEI. The CDR3 is 14 amino acids. The CDR3 DNA sequence: TGTGCCAGCAGCTCACAGGGAGACTTTGAAAAACTGTTTTTT. Translation: CASSSQGDFEKLFF. Looking up the rest from reference TRBV2 and TRBJ1-4 gives the full variable domain: EPEVTQTPSHQVTQMGQEVILRCVPISNHLYFYWYRQILGQKVEFLVSFYNNEISEKSEIFDDQFSVERPDGSNFTLKIRSTKLEDSAMYFCASSSQGDFEKLFFGSGTQLSVL.

The chain recombines TRBV7-2 with TRBJ1-3, with a tentative D call TRBD1 (5 bases). Germline V CDR1 and CDR2: SGHTA, FQGNSA. Trimming removed 5 bases from V and 2 bases from J, with 16 bases in between. The CDR3 length is 16 residues. CDR3 amino acids: CASSQFQGGTGNTIYF. DNA for the CDR3: TGTGCCAGCAGCCAATTCCAGGGTGGCACTGGAAACACCATATATTTT.

A few counts support this clone. This chain uses TRBV4-1 with TRBJ2-7, with D possibly being TRBD2 (7 bases). The ends were cut back, 0 bases at V and 6 bases at J, with 15 bases in the middle. This CDR3 has 15 amino acids. CDR1 is MGHRA, CDR2 YSYEKL, per germline. The CDR3 coding sequence is TGCGCCAGCAGCCAAGATTGGGGGGGCACCGCCGAGCAGTACTTC. Encoded protein: CASSQDWGGTAEQYF.

The chain employs TRBV2 and TRBJ1-5; TRBD1 might be the D (5 bases). CDR3 size: 11 residues. The V and J ends lost 6 bases and 12 bases respectively, with 12 bases between them. Germline-derived CDR1 and CDR2 are SNHLY and FYNNEI. The CDR3 nucleotides are TGTGCCAGCAGGGCGGGGACCGTCCAGCATTTT. Amino acids: CASRAGTVQHF.

The chain is built from TRBV11-2 and TRBJ1-6; 9 bases map to TRBD1. The CDR3 contains 15 residues. The germline V gene has CDR1 SGHAT and CDR2 FQNNGV. V gave up 1 base and J gave up 9 bases; unmatched junction bases: 4. For the CDR3, the DNA is TGTGCCAGCAGCTTAGGAGACAGGGGGGGTTCACCCCTCCACTTT. Translating gives CASSLGDRGGSPLHF. Looking up the rest from reference TRBV11-2 and TRBJ1-6 gives the full variable domain: EAGVAQSPRYKIIEKRQSVAFWCNPISGHATLYWYQQILGQGPKLLIQFQNNGVVDDSQLPKDRFSAERLKGVDSTLKIQPAKLEDSAVYLCASSLGDRGGSPLHFGNGTRLTVT.

The chain combines TRBV7-9 with TRBJ2-2; 10 bases line up with TRBD1. There are 18 residues in the CDR3. Germline CDR1 is SEHNR and CDR2 is FQNEAQ (reference sequence). The V segment lost 0 bases and the J segment 0 bases; nucleotides outside the gene matches: 4. The CDR3 spells CASSLAAGQGSNTGELFF. In nucleotides, the CDR3 is TGTGCCAGCAGCTTAGCGGCGGGACAGGGGTCGAACACCGGGGAGCTGTTTTTT.